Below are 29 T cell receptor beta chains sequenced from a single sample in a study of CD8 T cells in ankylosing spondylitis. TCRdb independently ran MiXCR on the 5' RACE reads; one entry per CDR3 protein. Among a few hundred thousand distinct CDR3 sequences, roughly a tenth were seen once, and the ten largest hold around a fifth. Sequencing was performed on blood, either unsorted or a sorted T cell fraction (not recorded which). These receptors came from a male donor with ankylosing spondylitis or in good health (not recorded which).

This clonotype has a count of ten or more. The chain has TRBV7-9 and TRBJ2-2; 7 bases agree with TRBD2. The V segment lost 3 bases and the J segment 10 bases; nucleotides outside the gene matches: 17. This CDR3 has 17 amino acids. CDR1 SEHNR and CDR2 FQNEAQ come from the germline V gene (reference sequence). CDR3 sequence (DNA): TGTGCCAGCAGCTTGGCGGGGGTATCCCCTAGTCGCGTGGAGCTGTTTTTT. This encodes CASSLAGVSPSRVELFF.

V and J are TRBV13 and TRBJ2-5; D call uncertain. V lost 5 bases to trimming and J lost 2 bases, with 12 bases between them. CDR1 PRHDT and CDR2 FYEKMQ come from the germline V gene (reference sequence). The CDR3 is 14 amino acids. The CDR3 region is CASSPSAVQETQYF. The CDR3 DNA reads TGTGCCAGCAGCCCTTCGGCGGTTCAAGAGACCCAGTACTTC.

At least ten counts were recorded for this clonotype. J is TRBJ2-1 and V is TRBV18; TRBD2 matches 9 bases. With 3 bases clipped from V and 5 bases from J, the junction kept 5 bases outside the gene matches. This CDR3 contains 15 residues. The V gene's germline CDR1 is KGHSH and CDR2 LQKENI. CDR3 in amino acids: CASSPSGGRNNEQFF. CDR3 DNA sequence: TGTGCCAGCTCACCTAGCGGGGGTCGCAACAATGAGCAGTTCTTC.

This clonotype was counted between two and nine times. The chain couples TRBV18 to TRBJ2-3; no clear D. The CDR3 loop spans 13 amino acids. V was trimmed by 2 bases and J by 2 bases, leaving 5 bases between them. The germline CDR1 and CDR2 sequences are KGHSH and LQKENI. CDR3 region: CASSPVTTDTQYF. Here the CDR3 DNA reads TGTGCCAGCTCACCAGTCACCACAGATACGCAGTATTTT.

CDR3 sequence reads: CASSKLTLSGNTIYF. CDR3 nucleotide sequence: TGTGCCAGTAGCAAGCTGACTCTCTCTGGAAACACCATATATTTT. J is TRBJ1-3 and V is TRBV19; D is uncertain. The V end lost 6 bases, the J end lost 0 bases, and 12 bases lay between the germline ends. Looked up from germline, CDR1 is LNHDA and CDR2 is SQIVND (reference sequence). The CDR3 runs 15 residues.

CDR3 nucleotide sequence: TGCAGTGCTAGCCTATTACAGGGTCTTGGAAACACCATATATTTT. This gives the protein CSASLLQGLGNTIYF. The chain has TRBV20-1 and TRBJ1-3, with TRBD1 as a possible D gene (6 bases). V lost 3 bases, J lost 3 bases, and 15 bases lay in between. This CDR3 has 15 amino acids. Germline V gives CDR1 DFQATT, CDR2 SNEGSKA (reference sequence).

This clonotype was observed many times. The DNA for the CDR3 is TGTGCCAGCAGCCAAGATGAGGTTATTGGGCTACACTACAATGAGCAGTTCTTC. Translated, it gives CASSQDEVIGLHYNEQFF. The gene calls are TRBV3-1 and TRBJ2-1; D call uncertain. This CDR3 is built from 18 residues. Germline-derived CDR1 and CDR2 are LGHDT and YNNKEL (reference sequence). V dropped 0 bases and J dropped 3 bases, with 18 bases sitting between them.

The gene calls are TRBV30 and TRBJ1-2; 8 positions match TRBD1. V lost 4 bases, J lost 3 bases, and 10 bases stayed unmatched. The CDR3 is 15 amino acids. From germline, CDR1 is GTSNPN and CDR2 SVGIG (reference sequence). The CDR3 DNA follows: TGTGCCTGGACCGGGGGACAGGCCCTGCACTATGGCTACACCTTC. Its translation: CAWTGGQALHYGYTF.

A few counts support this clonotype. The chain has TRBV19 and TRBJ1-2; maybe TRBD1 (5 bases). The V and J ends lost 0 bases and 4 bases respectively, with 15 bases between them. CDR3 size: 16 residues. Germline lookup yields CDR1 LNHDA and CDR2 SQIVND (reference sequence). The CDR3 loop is CASSIEAQAVLYGYTF. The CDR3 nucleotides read TGTGCCAGTAGTATAGAAGCACAGGCGGTGCTCTATGGCTACACCTTC. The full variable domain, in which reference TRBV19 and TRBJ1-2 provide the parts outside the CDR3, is DGGITQSPKYLFRKEGQNVTLSCEQNLNHDAMYWYRQDPGQGLRLIYYSQIVNDFQKGDIAEGYSVSREKKESFPLTVTSAQKNPTAFYLCASSIEAQAVLYGYTFGSGTRLTVV.

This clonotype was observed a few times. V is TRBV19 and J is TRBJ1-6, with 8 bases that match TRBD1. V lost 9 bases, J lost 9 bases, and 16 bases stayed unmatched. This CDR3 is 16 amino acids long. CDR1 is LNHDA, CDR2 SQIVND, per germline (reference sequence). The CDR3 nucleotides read TGTGCCAGCCACCCCGGACAGGGTGTTTCTCGTTCACCCCTCCACTTT. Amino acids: CASHPGQGVSRSPLHF.

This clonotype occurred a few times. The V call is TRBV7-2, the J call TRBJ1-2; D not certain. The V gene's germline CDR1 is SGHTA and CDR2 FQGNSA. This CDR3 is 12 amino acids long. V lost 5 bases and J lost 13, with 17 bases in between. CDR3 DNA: TGTGCCAGCAGCCCCCCGGGCCCTTGGAGCACCTTC. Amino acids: CASSPPGPWSTF.

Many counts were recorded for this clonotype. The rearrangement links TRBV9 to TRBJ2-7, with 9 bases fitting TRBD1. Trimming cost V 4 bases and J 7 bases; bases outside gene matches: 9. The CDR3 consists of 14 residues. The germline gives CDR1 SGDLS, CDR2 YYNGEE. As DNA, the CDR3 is TGTGCCAGCAGCCCGAGGACAGGGGCAGGGGAGCAGTACTTC. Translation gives CASSPRTGAGEQYF.

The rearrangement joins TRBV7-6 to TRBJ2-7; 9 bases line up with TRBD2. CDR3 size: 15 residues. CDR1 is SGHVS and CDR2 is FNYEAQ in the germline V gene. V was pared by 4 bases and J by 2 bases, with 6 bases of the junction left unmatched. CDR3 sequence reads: CASSSQSSGAYEQYF. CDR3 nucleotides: TGTGCCAGCAGCTCACAGTCTAGCGGGGCCTACGAGCAGTACTTC.

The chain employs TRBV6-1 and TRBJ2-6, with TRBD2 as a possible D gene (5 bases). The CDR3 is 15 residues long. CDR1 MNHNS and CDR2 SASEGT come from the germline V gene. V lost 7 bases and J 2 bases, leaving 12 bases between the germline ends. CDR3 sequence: CASNPRGTGANVLTF. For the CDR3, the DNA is TGTGCCAGCAACCCCCGGGGAACTGGGGCCAACGTCCTGACTTTC.

CDR3 nucleotide sequence: TGTGCCAGCAGTACCGATATGGACTCCGAGCAGTTCTTC. Its translation: CASSTDMDSEQFF. The chain joins TRBV12-3 or TRBV12-4 to TRBJ2-1, with D tentatively TRBD2 (5 bases). The germline V and J ends were trimmed by 5 bases and 10 bases, with 15 bases remaining between them. This CDR3 has 13 residues.

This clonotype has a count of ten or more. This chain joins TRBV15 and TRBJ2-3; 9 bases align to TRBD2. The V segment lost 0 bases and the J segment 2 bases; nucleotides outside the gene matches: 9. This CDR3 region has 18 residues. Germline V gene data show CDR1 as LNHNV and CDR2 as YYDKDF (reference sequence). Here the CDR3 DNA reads TGTGCCACCAGCAGAGATTCCCATAGCGGGGGCATCACAGATACGCAGTATTTT. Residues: CATSRDSHSGGITDTQYF. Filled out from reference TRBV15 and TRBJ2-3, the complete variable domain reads DAMVIQNPRYQVTQFGKPVTLSCSQTLNHNVMYWYQQKSSQAPKLLFHYYDKDFNNEADTPDNFQSRRPNTSFCFLDIRSPGLGDTAMYLCATSRDSHSGGITDTQYFGPGTRLTVL.

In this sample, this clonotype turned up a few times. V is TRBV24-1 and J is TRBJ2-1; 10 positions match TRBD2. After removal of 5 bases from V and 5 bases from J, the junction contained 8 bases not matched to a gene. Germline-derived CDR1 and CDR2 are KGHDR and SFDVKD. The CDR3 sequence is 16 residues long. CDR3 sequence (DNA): TGTGCCACCAGTGCCCACGAAGCGGGGGGGAACAATGAGCAGTTCTTC. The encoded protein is CATSAHEAGGNNEQFF.

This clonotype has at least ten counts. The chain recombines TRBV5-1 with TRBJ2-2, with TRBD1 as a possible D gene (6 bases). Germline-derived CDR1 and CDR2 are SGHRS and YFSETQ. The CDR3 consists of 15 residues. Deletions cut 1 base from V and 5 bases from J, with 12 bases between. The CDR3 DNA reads TGCGCCAGCAGCTTGCGAGGGGGAGCAACCGGGGAGCTGTTTTTT. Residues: CASSLRGGATGELFF.

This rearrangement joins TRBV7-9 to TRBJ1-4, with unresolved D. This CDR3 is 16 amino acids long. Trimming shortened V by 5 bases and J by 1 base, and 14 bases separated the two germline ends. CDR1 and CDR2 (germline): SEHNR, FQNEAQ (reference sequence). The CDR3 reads CASSNEGFRTNEKLFF. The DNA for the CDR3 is TGTGCCAGCAGCAACGAGGGTTTTAGAACTAATGAAAAACTGTTTTTT.

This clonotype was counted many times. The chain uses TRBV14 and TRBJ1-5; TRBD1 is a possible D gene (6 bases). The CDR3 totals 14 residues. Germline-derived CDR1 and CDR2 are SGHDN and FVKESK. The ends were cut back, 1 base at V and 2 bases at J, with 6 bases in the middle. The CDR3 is CASSQAGGNQPQHF. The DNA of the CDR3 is TGTGCCAGCAGCCAAGCAGGGGGCAATCAGCCCCAGCATTTT.

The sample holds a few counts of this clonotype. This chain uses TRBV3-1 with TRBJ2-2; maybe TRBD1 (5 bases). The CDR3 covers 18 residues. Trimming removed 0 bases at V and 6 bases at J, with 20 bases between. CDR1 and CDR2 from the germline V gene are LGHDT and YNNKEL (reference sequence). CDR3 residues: CASSQERFAGFSPGELFF. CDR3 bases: TGTGCCAGCAGCCAAGAAAGGTTTGCAGGGTTCAGCCCCGGGGAGCTGTTTTTT. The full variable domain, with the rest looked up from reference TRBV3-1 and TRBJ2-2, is DTAVSQTPKYLVTQMGNDKSIKCEQNLGHDTMYWYKQDSKKFLKIMFSYNNKELIINETVPNRFSPKSPDKAHLNLHINSLELGDSAVYFCASSQERFAGFSPGELFFGEGSRLTVL.

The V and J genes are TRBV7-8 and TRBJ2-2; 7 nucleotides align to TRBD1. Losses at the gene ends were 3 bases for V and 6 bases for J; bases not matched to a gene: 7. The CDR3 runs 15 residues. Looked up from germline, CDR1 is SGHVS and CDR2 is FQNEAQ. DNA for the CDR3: TGTGCCAGCAGCTTCTACAGGGGAGACGCCGGGGAGCTGTTTTTT. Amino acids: CASSFYRGDAGELFF.

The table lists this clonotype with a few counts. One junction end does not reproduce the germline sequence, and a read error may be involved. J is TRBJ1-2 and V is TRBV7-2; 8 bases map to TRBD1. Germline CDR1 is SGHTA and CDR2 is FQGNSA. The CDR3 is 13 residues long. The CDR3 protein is CASSADRAYGYPF. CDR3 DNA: TGTGCCAGCAGCGCGGACAGGGCCTATGGCTACCCCTTC.

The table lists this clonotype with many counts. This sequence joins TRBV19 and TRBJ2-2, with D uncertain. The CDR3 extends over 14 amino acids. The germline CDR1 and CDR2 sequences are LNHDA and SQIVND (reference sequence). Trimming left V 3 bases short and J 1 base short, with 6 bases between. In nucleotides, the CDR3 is TGTGCCAGTAGTATTTCCGGGAACACCGGGGAGCTGTTTTTT. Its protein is CASSISGNTGELFF.

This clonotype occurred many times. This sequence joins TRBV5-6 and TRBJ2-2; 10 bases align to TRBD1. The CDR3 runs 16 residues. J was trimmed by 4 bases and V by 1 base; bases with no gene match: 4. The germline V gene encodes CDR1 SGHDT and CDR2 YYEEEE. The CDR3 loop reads CASSLWDRGGTGELFF. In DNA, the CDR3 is TGTGCCAGCAGCTTGTGGGACAGGGGAGGCACCGGGGAGCTGTTTTTT.

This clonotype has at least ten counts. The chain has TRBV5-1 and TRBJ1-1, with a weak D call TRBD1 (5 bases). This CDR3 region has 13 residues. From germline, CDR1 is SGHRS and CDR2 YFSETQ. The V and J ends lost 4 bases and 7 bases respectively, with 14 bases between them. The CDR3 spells CASSSGAHDEAFF. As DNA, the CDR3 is TGCGCCAGCAGCAGTGGGGCCCATGATGAAGCTTTCTTT.

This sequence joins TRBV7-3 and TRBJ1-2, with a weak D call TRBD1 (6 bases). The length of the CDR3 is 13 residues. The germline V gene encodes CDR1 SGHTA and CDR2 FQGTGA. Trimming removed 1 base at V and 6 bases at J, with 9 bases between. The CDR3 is CASSLMAGDGYTF. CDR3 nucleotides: TGTGCCAGCAGCTTAATGGCAGGGGATGGCTACACCTTC.

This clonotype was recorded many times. The CDR3 region has the DNA TGTGCCAGCAGTTACTCGGGGCAGGTCTCCTATAATTCACCCCTCCACTTT. This encodes CASSYSGQVSYNSPLHF. The chain employs TRBV6-5 and TRBJ1-6, with D perhaps TRBD1 (5 bases). Trimming stripped 0 bases from V and 0 bases from J, with 9 bases between. The CDR3 is 17 residues long. Germline V lookup: CDR1 MNHEY, CDR2 SVGAGI.

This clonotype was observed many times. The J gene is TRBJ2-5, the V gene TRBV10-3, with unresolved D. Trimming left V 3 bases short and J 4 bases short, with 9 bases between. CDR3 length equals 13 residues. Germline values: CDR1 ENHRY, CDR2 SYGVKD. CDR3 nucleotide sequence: TGTGCCATCAGTGATAGCATAGGAGAGACCCAGTACTTC. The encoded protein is CAISDSIGETQYF.